This TCR beta chain was sequenced in a study of post-analysis software for immune sequencing data. About the study: Relapsing-remitting, secondary progressive and progressive-relapsing forms made up the multiple sclerosis disease courses.

This clonotype was recorded only once. Its antigen is currently unknown. The trim removed 6 bases at V and 4 bases at J, leaving 2 bases unmatched. The CDR3 contains 12 residues. The library was made from cDNA and included unique molecular identifiers. When 1 to 10 million T cells were used, they gave approximately 450,000 cDNA molecules. A single record per CDR3 protein comes from TCRdb applying MiXCR to the PCR reads. Seen here are hundreds of thousands of distinct CDR3 sequences, around 47% observed once, and the top ten hold around 1.7%. Whole-study results and caveats: Strong co-clustering by F measure was evident for samples that had been prepared in the same batch. Relative to controls, patients had five TRBV segments at higher frequency, with TRBV5-6, TRBV5-1 and TRBV20-1 among these. Multiple sclerosis patients had significantly lower normalized Chao1 diversity than controls.

The chain carries TRBV12-3 or TRBV12-4 and TRBJ1-1; the match to TRBD1 covers 7 bases. The sequencing sample was made of blood. The origin of this receptor is a girl aged 10 to 17 with multiple sclerosis. The DNA for the CDR3 is TGTGCCAGCAGGCGACAGGGCACTGAAGCTTTCTTT. Translation: CASRRQGTEAFF.